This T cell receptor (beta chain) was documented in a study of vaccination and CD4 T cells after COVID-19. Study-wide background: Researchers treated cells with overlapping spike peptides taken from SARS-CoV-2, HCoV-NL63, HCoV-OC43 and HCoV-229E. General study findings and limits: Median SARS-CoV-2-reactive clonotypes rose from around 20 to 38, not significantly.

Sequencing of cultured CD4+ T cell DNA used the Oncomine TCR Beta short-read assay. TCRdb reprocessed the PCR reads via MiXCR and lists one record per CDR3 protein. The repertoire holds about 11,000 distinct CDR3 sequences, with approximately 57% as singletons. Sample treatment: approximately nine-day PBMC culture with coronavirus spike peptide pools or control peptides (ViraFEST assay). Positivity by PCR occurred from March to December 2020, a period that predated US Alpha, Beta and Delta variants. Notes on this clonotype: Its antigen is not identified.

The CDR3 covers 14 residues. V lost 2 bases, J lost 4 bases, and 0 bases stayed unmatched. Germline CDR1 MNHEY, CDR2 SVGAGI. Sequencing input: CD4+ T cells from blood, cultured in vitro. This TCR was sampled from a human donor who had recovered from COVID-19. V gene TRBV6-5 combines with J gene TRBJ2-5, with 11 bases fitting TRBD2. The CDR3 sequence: CASSYGLAGETQYF. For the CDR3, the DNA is TGTGCCAGCAGTTACGGACTAGCGGGAGAGACCCAGTACTTC.